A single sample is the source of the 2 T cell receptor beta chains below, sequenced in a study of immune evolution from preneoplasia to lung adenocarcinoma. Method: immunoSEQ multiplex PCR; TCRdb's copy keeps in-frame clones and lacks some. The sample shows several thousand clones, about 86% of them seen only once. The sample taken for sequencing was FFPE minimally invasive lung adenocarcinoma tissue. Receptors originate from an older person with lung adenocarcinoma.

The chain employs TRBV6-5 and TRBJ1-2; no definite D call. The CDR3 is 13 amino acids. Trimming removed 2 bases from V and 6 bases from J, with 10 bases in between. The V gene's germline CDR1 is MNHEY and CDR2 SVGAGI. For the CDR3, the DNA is TGTGCCAGCAGTTACGGTGGGGTTGATGGCTACACCTTC. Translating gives CASSYGGVDGYTF.

The DNA for the CDR3 is TGTGCCAGCAGTGTCTATATAAGACTAGCGGTTGGGAATGAGCAGTTCTTC. This codes for CASSVYIRLAVGNEQFF. J is TRBJ2-1 and V is TRBV6-1; 9 bases align to TRBD2. V shed 4 bases and J 7 bases; nucleotides not matched to a gene: 14. CDR3 length: 17 residues. CDR1 is MNHNS, CDR2 SASEGT, per germline.